These 16 T cell receptor beta chains came from one sample sequenced in a study of OX40 agonist ivuxolimab in advanced cancers. Sequencing used immunoSEQ multiplex PCR; TCRdb keeps in-frame clones, though not all of them. The sample includes tens of thousands of clones, around 83% seen only once; the top ten take less than 5.5%. The sequenced sample was CD4+ or CD8+ T cells sorted from blood, obtained in a trial of the OX40 agonist ivuxolimab. The receptors stem from an adult with an advanced solid tumor such as melanoma, head and neck, liver or kidney cancer.

CDR3 protein: CASSQEAGQGFDEQYF. The CDR3 nucleotides are TGTGCCAGCAGCCAAGAAGCCGGACAGGGCTTCGACGAGCAGTACTTC. The chain joins TRBV14 to TRBJ2-7; 8 nucleotides align to TRBD1. With 0 bases clipped from V and 5 bases from J, the junction kept 9 bases outside the gene matches. Germline loops: CDR1 SGHDN, CDR2 FVKESK. The CDR3 covers 16 residues.

The chain combines TRBV5-4 with TRBJ2-2, with D perhaps TRBD2 (5 bases). Looked up from germline, CDR1 is SGHNT and CDR2 is YYREEE (reference sequence). The CDR3 has 13 residues. V was clipped by 5 bases and J by 4 bases, with 9 bases between them. The CDR3 is CASRLDRTGELFF. DNA for the CDR3: TGTGCCAGCAGACTAGACCGCACCGGGGAGCTGTTTTTT.

The chain carries TRBV11-2 and TRBJ2-2, with D tentatively TRBD1 or TRBD2 (6 bases each). The CDR3 has 14 amino acids. The V and J ends lost 6 bases and 4 bases respectively, with 12 bases between them. Germline CDR1 and CDR2: SGHAT and FQNNGV. The CDR3 loop reads CASSLGGFTGELFF. In DNA form, the CDR3 reads TGTGCCAGCAGTCTCGGGGGCTTCACCGGGGAGCTGTTTTTT.

The rearrangement uses TRBV5-1 and TRBJ1-1; a possible D gene is TRBD1 (6 bases). This CDR3 is built from 15 residues. V was clipped by 0 bases and J by 0 bases, with 9 bases between them. The germline V gene has CDR1 SGHRS and CDR2 YFSETQ. CDR3 DNA sequence: TGCGCCAGCAGCTTGGCCCAGGGGATGAACACTGAAGCTTTCTTT. Translated, it gives CASSLAQGMNTEAFF.

The rearrangement joins TRBV4-1 to TRBJ2-4, with D uncertain. V lost 3 bases and J 0 bases, leaving 12 bases between the germline ends. Germline V lookup: CDR1 MGHRA, CDR2 YSYEKL. The CDR3 consists of 16 residues. CDR3 nucleotide sequence: TGCGCCAGCAGCCAGGGTCAGCCACTAGCCAAAAACATTCAGTACTTC. Translated, it gives CASSQGQPLAKNIQYF.

The CDR3 sequence is CASSQDYLGRDNEQFF. As DNA, the CDR3 is TGCGCCAGCAGCCAAGATTATCTGGGAAGGGACAATGAGCAGTTCTTC. The J gene is TRBJ2-1, the V gene TRBV4-1; D unresolved. V was pared by 0 bases and J by 5 bases, with 14 bases between. Germline CDR1 reads MGHRA; CDR2 reads YSYEKL. The CDR3 extends over 16 amino acids.

The J gene is TRBJ2-4, the V gene TRBV11-2, with D perhaps assigned TRBD1 or TRBD2 (6 bases each). The V gene lost 6 bases and the J gene lost 0 bases, with 18 bases spanning the gap. The germline gives CDR1 SGHAT, CDR2 FQNNGV. The CDR3 length is 17 residues. The DNA for the CDR3 is TGTGCCAGCAGTGCCATCCGGGGGCTATTAGCCAAAAACATTCAGTACTTC. Translated: CASSAIRGLLAKNIQYF. The full variable domain, in which reference TRBV11-2 and TRBJ2-4 provide the parts outside the CDR3, is EAGVAQSPRYKIIEKRQSVAFWCNPISGHATLYWYQQILGQGPKLLIQFQNNGVVDDSQLPKDRFSAERLKGVDSTLKIQPAKLEDSAVYLCASSAIRGLLAKNIQYFGAGTRLSVL.

The genes are TRBV28 and TRBJ1-3; maybe TRBD1 (5 bases). Germline-derived CDR1 and CDR2 are MDHEN and SYDVKM. The CDR3 has 18 amino acids. V was pared by 6 bases and J by 4 bases, with 25 bases between. The DNA of the CDR3 is TGTGCCAGCAGGACCAATATAGACAGCCTCTCGAAGGGAAACACCATATATTTT. It encodes CASRTNIDSLSKGNTIYF.

This chain connects TRBV7-6 to TRBJ2-5; D is tentatively TRBD1 or TRBD2 (6 bases each). In germline, CDR1 is SGHVS, CDR2 FNYEAQ. This CDR3 comprises 16 residues. V lost 2 bases and J 5 bases, leaving 18 bases between the germline ends. The CDR3 sequence is CASSLNFRGRGETQYF. The CDR3 DNA reads TGTGCCAGCAGCTTAAATTTTCGGGGGCGCGGGGAGACCCAGTACTTC.

This sequence joins TRBV30 and TRBJ1-5; D is unresolved. From germline, CDR1 is GTSNPN and CDR2 SVGIG (reference sequence). This CDR3 has 13 amino acids. V lost 1 base and J 6 bases, leaving 10 bases between the germline ends. The CDR3 is CAWSGKGSQPQHF. The CDR3 DNA sequence: TGTGCCTGGAGTGGGAAAGGCAGTCAGCCCCAGCATTTT.

This clone is medium-sized (0.01 to 0.1%). V and J are TRBV28 and TRBJ1-2; D is undetermined. The CDR3 sequence is 16 residues long. V dropped 4 bases and J dropped 7 bases, with 22 bases sitting between them. Germline V lookup: CDR1 MDHEN, CDR2 SYDVKM. CDR3 DNA: TGTGCCAGCAGTTCCCACACTGAGCTCGCTCAAGGTGGCTACACCTTC. Its protein product is CASSSHTELAQGGYTF.

This rearrangement joins TRBV4-2 to TRBJ1-5, with D unresolved. The germline V gene has CDR1 LGHNA and CDR2 YNFKEQ. Trimming cost V 0 bases and J 10 bases, with 13 bases left between them. The CDR3 is 14 amino acids. The CDR3 DNA is TGTGCCAGCAGCCAAGATAGGATCGTCGAACCCCAGCATTTT. Protein sequence: CASSQDRIVEPQHF.

The gene calls are TRBV28 and TRBJ2-7; D may be TRBD1 (5 bases). Trimming removed 7 bases from V and 2 bases from J, with 12 bases in between. The CDR3 is 13 amino acids. Germline V gene lookup returns CDR1 MDHEN and CDR2 SYDVKM. For the CDR3, the DNA is TGTGCCAGCACCGTGCAGGGTACCTACGAGCAGTACTTC. This translates into CASTVQGTYEQYF. Supplemented by reference TRBV28 and TRBJ2-7, the full variable domain reads DVKVTQSSRYLVKRTGEKVFLECVQDMDHENMFWYRQDPGLGLRLIYFSYDVKMKEKGDIPEGYSVSREKKERFSLILESASTNQTSMYLCASTVQGTYEQYFGPGTRLTVT.

The gene calls are TRBV7-6 and TRBJ2-1; 9 nucleotides line up with TRBD2. J was trimmed by 3 bases and V by 0 bases; bases with no gene match: 9. This CDR3 is 18 amino acids long. CDR1 SGHVS and CDR2 FNYEAQ come from the germline V gene. CDR3 protein: CASSLARASGTLYNEQFF. CDR3 bases: TGTGCCAGCAGCTTAGCGAGGGCTAGCGGGACCCTCTACAATGAGCAGTTCTTC.

The chain joins TRBV11-2 to TRBJ2-3, with TRBD2 matching 12 bases. The CDR3 sequence is 17 residues long. The trim removed 1 base at V and 5 bases at J, leaving 7 bases unmatched. Germline CDR1 reads SGHAT; CDR2 reads FQNNGV. The CDR3 DNA follows: TGTGCCAGCAGCTTAGCAGTGGCTAGCGGGAGGGGAGATACGCAGTATTTT. This codes for CASSLAVASGRGDTQYF.

V and J are TRBV27 and TRBJ2-5, with D unclear. Trimming pared 3 bases from V and 1 base from J, leaving 9 bases between. This CDR3 is 14 amino acids long. Germline V gives CDR1 MNHEY, CDR2 SMNVEV (reference sequence). This CDR3 reads CASSFRVGQETQYF. DNA for the CDR3: TGTGCCAGCAGTTTCCGGGTAGGCCAAGAGACCCAGTACTTC.